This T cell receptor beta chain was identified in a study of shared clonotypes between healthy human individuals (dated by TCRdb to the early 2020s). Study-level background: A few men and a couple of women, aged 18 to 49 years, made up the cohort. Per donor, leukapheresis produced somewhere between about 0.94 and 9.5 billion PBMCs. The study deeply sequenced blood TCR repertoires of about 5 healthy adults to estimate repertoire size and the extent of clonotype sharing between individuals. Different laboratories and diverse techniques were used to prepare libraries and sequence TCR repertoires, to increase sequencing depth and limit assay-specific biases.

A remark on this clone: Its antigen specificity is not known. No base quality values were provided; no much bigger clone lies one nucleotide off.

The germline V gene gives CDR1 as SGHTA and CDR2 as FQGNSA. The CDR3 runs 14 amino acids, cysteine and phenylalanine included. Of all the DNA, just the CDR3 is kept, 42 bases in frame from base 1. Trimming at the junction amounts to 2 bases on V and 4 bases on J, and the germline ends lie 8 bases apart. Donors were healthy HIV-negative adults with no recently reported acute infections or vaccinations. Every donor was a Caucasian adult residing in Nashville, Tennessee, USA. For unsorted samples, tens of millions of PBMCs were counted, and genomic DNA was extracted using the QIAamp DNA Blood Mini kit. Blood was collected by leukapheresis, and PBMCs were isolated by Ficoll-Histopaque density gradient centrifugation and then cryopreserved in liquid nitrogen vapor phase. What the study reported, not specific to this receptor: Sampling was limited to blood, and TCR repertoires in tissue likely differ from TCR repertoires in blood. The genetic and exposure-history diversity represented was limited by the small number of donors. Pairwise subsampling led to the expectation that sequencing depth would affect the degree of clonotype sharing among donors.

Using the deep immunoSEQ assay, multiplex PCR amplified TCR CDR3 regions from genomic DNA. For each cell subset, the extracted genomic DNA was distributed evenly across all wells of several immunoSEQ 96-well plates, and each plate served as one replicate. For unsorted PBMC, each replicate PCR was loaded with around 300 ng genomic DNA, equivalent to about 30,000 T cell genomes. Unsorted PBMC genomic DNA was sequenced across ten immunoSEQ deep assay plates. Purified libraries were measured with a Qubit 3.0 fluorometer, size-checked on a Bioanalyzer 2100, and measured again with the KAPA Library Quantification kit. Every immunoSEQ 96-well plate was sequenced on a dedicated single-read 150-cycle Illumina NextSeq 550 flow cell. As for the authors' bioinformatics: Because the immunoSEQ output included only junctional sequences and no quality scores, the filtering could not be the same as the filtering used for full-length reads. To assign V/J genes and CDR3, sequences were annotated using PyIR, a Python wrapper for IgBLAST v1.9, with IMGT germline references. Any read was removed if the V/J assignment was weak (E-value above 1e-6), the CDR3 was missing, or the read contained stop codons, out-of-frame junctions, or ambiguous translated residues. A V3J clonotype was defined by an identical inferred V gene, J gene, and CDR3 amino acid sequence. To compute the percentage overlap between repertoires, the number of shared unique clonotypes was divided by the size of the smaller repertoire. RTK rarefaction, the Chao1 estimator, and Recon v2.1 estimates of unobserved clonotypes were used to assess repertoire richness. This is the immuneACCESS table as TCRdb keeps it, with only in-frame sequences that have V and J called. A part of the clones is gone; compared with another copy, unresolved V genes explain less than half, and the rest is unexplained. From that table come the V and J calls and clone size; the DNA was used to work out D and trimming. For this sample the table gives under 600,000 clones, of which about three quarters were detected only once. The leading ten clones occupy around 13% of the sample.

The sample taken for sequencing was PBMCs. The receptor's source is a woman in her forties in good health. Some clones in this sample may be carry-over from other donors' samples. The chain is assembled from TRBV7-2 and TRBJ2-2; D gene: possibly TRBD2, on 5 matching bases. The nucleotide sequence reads TGTGCCAGCAGCTTACTAGCTACCACCGGGGAGCTGTTTTTT. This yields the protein CASSLLATTGELFF.